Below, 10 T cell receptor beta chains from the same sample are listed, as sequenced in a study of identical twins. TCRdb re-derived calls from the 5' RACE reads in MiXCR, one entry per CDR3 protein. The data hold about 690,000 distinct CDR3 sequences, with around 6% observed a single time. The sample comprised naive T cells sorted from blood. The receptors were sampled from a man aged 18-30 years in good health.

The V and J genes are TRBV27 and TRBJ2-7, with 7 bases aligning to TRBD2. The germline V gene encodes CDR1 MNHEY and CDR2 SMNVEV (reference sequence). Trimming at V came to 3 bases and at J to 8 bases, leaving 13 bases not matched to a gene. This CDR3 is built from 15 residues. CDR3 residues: CASSLTREGPGKQYF. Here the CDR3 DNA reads TGTGCCAGCAGTTTGACCAGGGAGGGCCCTGGCAAGCAGTACTTC.

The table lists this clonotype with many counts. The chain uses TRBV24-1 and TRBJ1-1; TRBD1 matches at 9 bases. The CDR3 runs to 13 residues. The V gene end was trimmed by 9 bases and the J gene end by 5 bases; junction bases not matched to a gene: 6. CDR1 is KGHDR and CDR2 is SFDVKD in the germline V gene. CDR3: CATSQGTGTEAFF. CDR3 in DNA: TGTGCCACCTCCCAGGGGACAGGGACTGAAGCTTTCTTT.

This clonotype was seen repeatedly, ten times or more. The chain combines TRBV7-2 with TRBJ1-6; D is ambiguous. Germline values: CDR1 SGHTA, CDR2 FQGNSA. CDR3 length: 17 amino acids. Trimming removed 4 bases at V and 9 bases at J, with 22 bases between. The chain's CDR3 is CASSSRVGGFGSSPLHF. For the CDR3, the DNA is TGTGCCAGCAGCTCTAGGGTGGGAGGGTTTGGAAGTTCACCCCTCCACTTT. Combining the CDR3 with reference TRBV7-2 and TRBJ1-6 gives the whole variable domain GAGVSQSPSNKVTEKGKDVELRCDPISGHTALYWYRQSLGQGLEFLIYFQGNSAPDKSGLPSDRFSAERTGGSVSTLTIQRTQQEDSAVYLCASSSRVGGFGSSPLHFGNGTRLTVT.

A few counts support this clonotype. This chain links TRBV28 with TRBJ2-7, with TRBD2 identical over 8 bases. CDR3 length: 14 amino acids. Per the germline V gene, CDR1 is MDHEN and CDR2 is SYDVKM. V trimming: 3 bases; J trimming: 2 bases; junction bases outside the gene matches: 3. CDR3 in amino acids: CASSFLREAYEQYF. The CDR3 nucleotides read TGTGCCAGCAGTTTCCTGCGGGAGGCCTACGAGCAGTACTTC.

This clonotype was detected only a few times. The CDR3 DNA reads TGTGCCAGCAGCCACCCTAGCGGCCCCTTGGGAGAGACCCAGTACTTC. Translating gives CASSHPSGPLGETQYF. The V gene is TRBV3-1, the J gene TRBJ2-5; 7 nucleotides agree with TRBD2. The CDR3 is 16 residues long. CDR1 is LGHDT and CDR2 is YNNKEL in the germline V gene (reference sequence). V shed 3 bases, J shed 4 bases, and the junction held 11 bases outside the gene matches.

CDR3 loop: CASKWGTDNSPLHF. CDR3 in DNA: TGTGCCAGCAAGTGGGGGACGGATAATTCACCCCTCCACTTT. This chain joins TRBV25-1 and TRBJ1-6; possibly TRBD1 for D (5 bases). The CDR3 loop spans 14 amino acids. Germline CDR1 and CDR2: MGHDK and SYGVNS. The ends were cut back, 7 bases at V and 5 bases at J, with 12 bases in the middle.

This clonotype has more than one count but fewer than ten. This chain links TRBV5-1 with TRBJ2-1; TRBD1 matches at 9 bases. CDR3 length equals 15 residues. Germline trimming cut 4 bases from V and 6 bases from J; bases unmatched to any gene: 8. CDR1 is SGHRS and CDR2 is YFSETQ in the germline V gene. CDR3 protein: CASSPGTGSTNEQFF. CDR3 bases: TGCGCCAGCAGCCCTGGGACAGGGTCGACCAATGAGCAGTTCTTC. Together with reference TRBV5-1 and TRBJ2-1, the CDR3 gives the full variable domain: KAGVTQTPRYLIKTRGQQVTLSCSPISGHRSVSWYQQTPGQGLQFLFEYFSETQRNKGNFPGRFSGRQFSNSRSEMNVSTLELGDSALYLCASSPGTGSTNEQFFGPGTRLTVL.

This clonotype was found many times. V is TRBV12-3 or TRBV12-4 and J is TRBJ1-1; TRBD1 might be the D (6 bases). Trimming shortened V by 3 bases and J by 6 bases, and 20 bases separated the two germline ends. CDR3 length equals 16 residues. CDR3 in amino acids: CASSLGRDIFSPEAFF. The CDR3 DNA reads TGTGCCAGCAGTTTGGGGCGGGACATCTTTTCCCCTGAAGCTTTCTTT.

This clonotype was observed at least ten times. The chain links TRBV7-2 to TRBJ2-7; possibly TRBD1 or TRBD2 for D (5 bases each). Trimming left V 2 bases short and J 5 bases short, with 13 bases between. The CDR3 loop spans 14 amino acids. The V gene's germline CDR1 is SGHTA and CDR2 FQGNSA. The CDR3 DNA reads TGTGCCAGCAGCTTAAGTCCGGGACGGCACGAGCAGTACTTC. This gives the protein CASSLSPGRHEQYF. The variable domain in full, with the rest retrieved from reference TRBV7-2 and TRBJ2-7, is GAGVSQSPSNKVTEKGKDVELRCDPISGHTALYWYRQSLGQGLEFLIYFQGNSAPDKSGLPSDRFSAERTGGSVSTLTIQRTQQEDSAVYLCASSLSPGRHEQYFGPGTRLTVT.

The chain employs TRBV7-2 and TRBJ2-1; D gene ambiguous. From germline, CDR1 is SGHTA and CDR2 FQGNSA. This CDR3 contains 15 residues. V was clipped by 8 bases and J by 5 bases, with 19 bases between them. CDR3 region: CASSRAYARNNEQFF. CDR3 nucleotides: TGTGCCAGCTCTCGCGCCTACGCACGAAACAATGAGCAGTTCTTC.